The rows below give T cell receptor beta chains drawn from one sample of a study of T cell responses to AZD1222 COVID-19 vaccine. Data came from immunoSEQ multiplex PCR; TCRdb stores just in-frame clones and leaves some out. Found here are roughly 100,000 clones, about nine tenths of them singletons; the top ten hold 3% to 3.5%. The sequenced sample was peripheral blood, obtained 28 days after the second dose of the MenACWY control vaccine. The source of these receptors is an adult who received the MenACWY meningococcal vaccine as a control. Both conserved end residues are part of each CDR3. D genes are given only for firm matches. Expanded clones get a size class; other rows say once, few or many, or leave the size out.

TRBV6-5	TRBD1	15	TRBJ2-7	NA	TGTGCCAGCAAATTAGGACAGGGGGCCTCCTACGAGCAGTACTTC	CASKLGQGASYEQYF
TRBV28	NA	14	TRBJ2-7	NA	TGTGCCAGCATCTCAACGGGGGGCGCATACGAGCAGTACTTC	CASISTGGAYEQYF
TRBV6-5	NA	15	TRBJ1-3	once	TGTGCCAGCAGGCCCACAGGGAGCTCTGGAAACACCATATATTTT	CASRPTGSSGNTIYF
TRBV28	NA	16	TRBJ1-6	NA	TGTGCCAGCAGGCCCCCAGTGAGCTCCTATAATTCACCCCTCCACTTT	CASRPPVSSYNSPLHF
TRBV24-1	TRBD1	18	TRBJ2-3	few	TGTGCCACCAGTGATTCCCAAGGGACAGTCCTATTCACAGATACGCAGTATTTT	CATSDSQGTVLFTDTQYF
TRBV5-1	NA	14	TRBJ1-3	NA	TGCGCCAGCAGCTTTCAGGACTTTGGAAACACCATATATTTT	CASSFQDFGNTIYF
TRBV3-1/TRBV3-2	NA	14	TRBJ2-7	few	TGTGCCAGCAGCCAAGGGGGAGAAGTCTACGAGCAGTACTTC	CASSQGGEVYEQYF
TRBV24-1	TRBD1	16	TRBJ2-6	NA	TGTGCCACCAGTGGACAGGGAATCTCTGGGGCCAACGTCCTGACTTTC	CATSGQGISGANVLTF
TRBV28	NA	14	TRBJ1-1	NA	TGTGCCAGCAGGCCGGGACCCAGGAACACTGAAGCTTTCTTT	CASRPGPRNTEAFF
TRBV5-1	NA	14	TRBJ1-3	NA	TGCGCCAGCAGCTTGGGGGCTTCTGGAAACACCATATATTTT	CASSLGASGNTIYF
TRBV4-3	NA	16	TRBJ1-2	NA	TGCGCCAGCAGCCAAGATCGGGGGGGAGGCTTTTATGGCTACACCTTC	CASSQDRGGGFYGYTF
TRBV6-5	NA	15	TRBJ1-3	NA	TGTGCCAGCAGGTTACACCCTATCTCTGGAAACACCATATATTTT	CASRLHPISGNTIYF
TRBV27	NA	13	TRBJ1-5	NA	TGTGCCAGCAGTTTCGGAGGTGATCAGCCCCAGCATTTT	CASSFGGDQPQHF
TRBV18	TRBD1	15	TRBJ1-2	once	TGTGCCAGCTCAAACTACGGGACAGGGGATCGTGGCTACACCTTC	CASSNYGTGDRGYTF
TRBV19	NA	15	TRBJ1-1	NA	TGTGCCAGTAGCTCTCGAGGGGCATCTGGGACTGAAGCTTTCTTT	CASSSRGASGTEAFF
TRBV19	NA	14	TRBJ1-2	NA	TGTGCCAGTAGTCCAGGGCGGAAAGCCTATGGCTACACCTTC	CASSPGRKAYGYTF
TRBV19	NA	16	TRBJ1-1	NA	TGTGCCAGTAGTCCCGGCTCATCCTCGGGGAGCACTGAAGCTTTCTTT	CASSPGSSSGSTEAFF